The 21 T cell receptor beta chains given below trace back to one sample, sequenced in a study of T-cell memory formation after mild COVID-19. MiXCR was run by TCRdb on the 5' RACE reads, yielding one entry per CDR3 protein. Seen here are about 110,000 distinct CDR3 sequences, about a sixth observed once, and the top ten hold less than 6%. Material: PBMCs or a T cell subset sorted from them (not recorded which). The receptors stem from a man younger than 35 who had mild COVID-19 (a few samples of this study predate the infection). Cell type and time point are not known.

This clonotype was picked up many times. The chain uses TRBV5-1 and TRBJ2-3; no definite D call. Trimming left V 4 bases short and J 6 bases short, with 9 bases between. Germline CDR1 and CDR2: SGHRS and YFSETQ. This CDR3 is built from 12 residues. The CDR3 coding sequence is TGCGCCAGCAGCACCCCGAAGGATACGCAGTATTTT. This sequence encodes CASSTPKDTQYF.

This clonotype has just a few counts. The rearrangement joins TRBV3-1 to TRBJ1-1; perhaps TRBD1 as D (6 bases). V was trimmed by 8 bases and J by 1 base, leaving 8 bases between them. The CDR3 totals 12 residues. Germline values: CDR1 LGHDT, CDR2 YNNKEL (reference sequence). In DNA form, the CDR3 reads TGTGCCAGCCAGACAGGGAACACTGAAGCTTTCTTT. Protein sequence: CASQTGNTEAFF.

This clonotype came up a few times. The rearrangement links TRBV4-3 to TRBJ2-5; 10 nucleotides match TRBD1. The CDR3 runs 17 residues. Germline CDR1 and CDR2: LGHNA and YSLEER. Trimming took 2 bases from V and 2 from J; bases not matched to a gene: 8. This chain's CDR3 is CASSQTWGTGVQETQYF. The CDR3 DNA reads as TGCGCCAGCAGCCAAACCTGGGGGACAGGGGTACAAGAGACCCAGTACTTC.

The CDR3 nucleotides read TGTGCCAGCAGCGTTACCGACAATCAGCCCCAGCATTTT. Protein product: CASSVTDNQPQHF. V usage is TRBV7-3 and J usage is TRBJ1-5; D gene unclear. CDR1 and CDR2 from the germline V gene are SGHTA and FQGTGA. The CDR3 consists of 13 residues. V lost 5 bases and J 3 bases, leaving 8 bases between the germline ends.

V usage is TRBV9 and J usage is TRBJ2-3; D perhaps matches TRBD1 (5 bases). Trimming removed 1 base at V and 4 bases at J, with 10 bases between. Per the germline V gene, CDR1 is SGDLS and CDR2 is YYNGEE. CDR3 size: 14 residues. DNA of the CDR3: TGTGCCAGCAGCGTAACTGGGGCCGCAGATACGCAGTATTTT. It specifies CASSVTGAADTQYF.

This chain links TRBV7-7 with TRBJ1-2; 7 bases align to TRBD1. This CDR3 is 13 amino acids long. J gave up 6 bases and V 5 bases, and 6 bases lay outside the gene matches. Per the germline V gene, CDR1 is SSHAT and CDR2 is FNYEAQ (reference sequence). CDR3 nucleotides: TGTGCCAGCAGCCTTAACAGGGGAGATGGCTACACCTTC. Its translation is CASSLNRGDGYTF.

This sequence joins TRBV7-6 and TRBJ1-2; a possible D gene is TRBD1 (6 bases). The CDR3 contains 15 residues. CDR1 and CDR2 (germline): SGHVS, FNYEAQ. Trimming pared 4 bases from V and 5 bases from J, leaving 17 bases between. The CDR3 is CASSYYRELEYGYTF. DNA for the CDR3: TGTGCCAGCAGCTATTACAGGGAGCTGGAGTATGGCTACACCTTC.

The V and J genes are TRBV20-1 and TRBJ2-3, with no clear D. This CDR3 has 12 residues. V was pared by 0 bases and J by 6 bases, with 7 bases between. CDR1 is DFQATT and CDR2 is SNEGSKA in the germline V gene (reference sequence). The CDR3 loop reads CSARDSLDTQYF. Written as DNA, the CDR3 is TGCAGTGCTAGAGATAGCCTGGATACGCAGTATTTT.

The chain uses TRBV12-3 or TRBV12-4 and TRBJ2-2; TRBD1 aligns across 11 bases. The CDR3 covers 17 residues. The ends lost 6 bases at V and 4 bases at J; junction bases unmatched: 10. CDR3 residues: CASSPGQGAWITGELFF. In DNA, the CDR3 is TGTGCCAGCAGCCCTGGACAGGGGGCGTGGATCACCGGGGAGCTGTTTTTT.

The sample holds a few counts of this clonotype. V usage is TRBV2 and J usage is TRBJ2-5; TRBD2 is a possible D gene (6 bases). This CDR3 contains 14 residues. CDR1 SNHLY and CDR2 FYNNEI come from the germline V gene. Trimming stripped 0 bases from V and 3 bases from J, with 8 bases between. CDR3 in amino acids: CASSEAGGEETQYF. The CDR3 DNA reads as TGTGCCAGCAGTGAAGCGGGGGGAGAAGAGACCCAGTACTTC.

This clonotype was seen a handful of times. The genes are TRBV5-1 and TRBJ2-1, with TRBD2 matching 8 bases. The length of the CDR3 is 16 residues. Trimming at V came to 0 bases and at J to 13 bases, leaving 15 bases not matched to a gene. The V gene's germline CDR1 is SGHRS and CDR2 YFSETQ. CDR3 in amino acids: CASSLGTLQSGGSQFF. The DNA of the CDR3 is TGCGCCAGCAGCTTGGGGACCCTTCAAAGCGGGGGATCTCAGTTCTTC.

The chain joins TRBV7-2 to TRBJ2-6; D uncertain. The V end was cut by 5 bases, the J end by 0 bases, with 8 bases between. The CDR3 is made up of 15 amino acids. Looked up from germline, CDR1 is SGHTA and CDR2 is FQGNSA. Here the CDR3 DNA reads TGTGCCAGCAGCCGCCGGAGCTCTGGGGCCAACGTCCTGACTTTC. Its translation is CASSRRSSGANVLTF. The variable domain in full, with the rest retrieved from reference TRBV7-2 and TRBJ2-6, is GAGVSQSPSNKVTEKGKDVELRCDPISGHTALYWYRQSLGQGLEFLIYFQGNSAPDKSGLPSDRFSAERTGGSVSTLTIQRTQQEDSAVYLCASSRRSSGANVLTFGAGSRLTVL.

The chain joins TRBV21-1 to TRBJ2-7; the table's D gene call, TRBD2, was not cross checked with the DNA. TRBV21-1 is a recognized pseudogene. The CDR3 totals 16 residues. The CDR3 sequence is CASSKGPRALSYEQYF. In nucleotides, the CDR3 is TGTGCCAGCAGCAAAGGCCCAAGGGCCCTCTCCTACGAGCAGTACTTC.

In this sample, this clonotype turned up a few times. The rearrangement uses TRBV4-3 and TRBJ2-3, with D perhaps TRBD2 (6 bases). CDR1 and CDR2 (germline): LGHNA, YSLEER. The CDR3 has 15 amino acids. V lost 5 bases, J lost 1 base, and 13 bases lay in between. As DNA, the CDR3 is TGCGCCAGCAGCTTGGGGGGAGACGGCACAGATACGCAGTATTTT. Translated: CASSLGGDGTDTQYF.

The chain has TRBV23-1 and TRBJ1-2; 11 bases match TRBD1. TRBV23-1 is assigned to the ORF class and has an uncertain function. Losses at the gene ends were 7 bases for V and 6 bases for J; bases not matched to a gene: 7. CDR3 length: 14 amino acids. CDR3 coding DNA: TGCGCCAGCACTCACTGGACAGGGGGCAATGGCTACACCTTC. Translated, it gives CASTHWTGGNGYTF.

This clonotype was detected a few times. The chain recombines TRBV4-2 with TRBJ2-2, with D unclear. The CDR3 is 12 residues long. Trimming pared 4 bases from V and 7 bases from J, leaving 7 bases between. Germline V CDR1 and CDR2: LGHNA, YNFKEQ. The CDR3 bases are TGTGCCAGCAGCCCTCATGGCGGGGAGCTGTTTTTT. Its protein product is CASSPHGGELFF.

This clonotype has more than one count but fewer than ten. The chain links TRBV7-2 to TRBJ2-6; D is ambiguous. The V gene lost 2 bases and the J gene lost 0 bases, with 5 bases spanning the gap. This CDR3 comprises 15 residues. Germline loops: CDR1 SGHTA, CDR2 FQGNSA. As DNA, the CDR3 is TGTGCCAGCAGCTTATGGCTCTCTGGGGCCAACGTCCTGACTTTC. It codes for CASSLWLSGANVLTF.

This chain uses TRBV4-2 with TRBJ1-5; D not certain. This CDR3 has 13 amino acids. V shed 3 bases and J shed 5 bases, with 8 bases lying between them. CDR1 is LGHNA and CDR2 is YNFKEQ in the germline V gene. The DNA of the CDR3 is TGTGCCAGCAGCCAGGATAACTATCAGCCCCAGCATTTT. Encoded protein: CASSQDNYQPQHF.

This chain uses TRBV5-1 with TRBJ2-5, with 12 bases lining up with TRBD1. Germline-derived CDR1 and CDR2 are SGHRS and YFSETQ. J lost 4 bases, V lost 5 bases, and 9 bases had no gene match. The CDR3 runs 16 residues. CDR3 nucleotide sequence: TGCGCCAGCAGGGTCAGGGACAGGGGGCCGGGAGAGACCCAGTACTTC. It is translated as CASRVRDRGPGETQYF.

This clonotype was counted only a few times. This chain uses TRBV19 with TRBJ2-5; the match to TRBD1 covers 9 bases. In germline, CDR1 is LNHDA, CDR2 SQIVND (reference sequence). There are 14 residues in the CDR3. The J segment lost 5 bases and the V segment lost 3 bases, leaving 4 bases of the junction unmatched. CDR3: CASSMVQGAETQYF. In DNA form, the CDR3 reads TGTGCCAGTAGTATGGTACAGGGGGCCGAGACCCAGTACTTC. Full variable domain (remainder filled in from reference TRBV19 and TRBJ2-5): DGGITQSPKYLFRKEGQNVTLSCEQNLNHDAMYWYRQDPGQGLRLIYYSQIVNDFQKGDIAEGYSVSREKKESFPLTVTSAQKNPTAFYLCASSMVQGAETQYFGPGTRLLVL.

There are many counts of this clonotype. V usage is TRBV7-2 and J usage is TRBJ1-1, with D uncertain. Germline V gives CDR1 SGHTA, CDR2 FQGNSA. Trimming pared 5 bases from V and 1 base from J, leaving 8 bases between. The CDR3 sequence is 13 residues long. CDR3 region: CASSALRNTEAFF. CDR3 DNA sequence: TGTGCCAGCAGCGCCCTCAGGAACACTGAAGCTTTCTTT.